What follows describes a single TCR beta chain. These data belong to a study of blood T cell repertoires in COVID-19. Whole-study context: COVID-19 samples from acute and convalescent phases originated in the United States, Italy and Spain. Nucleic acid was either cDNA or gDNA, and it came from T cells, B-cell-depleted T cells, or PBMCs.

Sequencing used immunoSEQ multiplex PCR; TCRdb keeps in-frame clones, though not all of them. Found here are hundreds of thousands of clones, around 89% of them singletons; the top ten hold 0.87%. Deletions cut 4 bases from V and 1 base from J, with 2 bases between. CDR1 is MDHEN and CDR2 is SYDVKM in the germline V gene. The CDR3 spans 11 residues. Individuals drawn from 20 to 25 US areas were about 18 to 90 years old. Participants had their cohort set by participant-reported clinical history. This receptor was obtained from a man aged 50 to 59 who had been exposed to COVID-19. The sequenced sample was PBMCs or T cells enriched from blood (not recorded which). J is TRBJ2-7 and V is TRBV28; no clear D gene. CDR3 sequence (DNA): TGTGCCAGCAGTTCATCCTACGAGCAGTACGTC. Its translation: CASSSSYEQYV.